This TCR beta chain was captured in a study of T-cell reconstitution after alpha-beta-depleted transplantation in children. Regarding the study as a whole: T-cell numbers and diversity, one year after transplant, stemmed largely from T cells that were newly produced. The study traced high day-60 TCRbeta diversity in some patients to surviving recipient T cells and thymic progenitors.

This clonotype has just a few counts. Its matching antigen is unknown. Molecular barcoding with unique molecular identifiers was used for the TCRbeta library. MiXCR, run by TCRdb on the PCR reads, gives a single entry per CDR3 protein. Of some 840,000 distinct CDR3 sequences listed, roughly 15% were seen once; the top ten hold approximately 4.5%. The specimen comprised PBMCs, mostly from graft donor cells, sampled 360 days after TCRalphabeta/CD19-depleted stem cell transplant. The source of this sequence is a male patient younger than 18 who had a stem cell transplant for acute lymphoblastic leukemia, so the T cells may come from the graft donor.

The CDR3 loop is CAWSAGGINSPLHF. The DNA for the CDR3 is TGTGCCTGGAGTGCTGGGGGGATTAATTCACCCCTCCACTTT. The rearrangement uses TRBV30 and TRBJ1-6, with D perhaps matching TRBD1 (5 bases). V was cut by 1 base and J by 6 bases, with 10 bases left in between. The CDR3 covers 14 residues. CDR1 and CDR2 (germline): GTSNPN, SVGIG (reference sequence).